Listed here are 10 T cell receptor beta chains from one sample, sequenced in a study of radiation and T cells in renal cell carcinoma. Sequenced by immunoSEQ multiplex PCR; TCRdb stores in-frame clones only, minus some. This sample has 130,000 to 150,000 clones, with 75% to 90% found just once. Stated time point: blood 4 weeks post-SBRT, at nephrectomy. Treatment given: 15 Gy SBRT to primary tumor, nephrectomy 4 weeks later. The sample here was blood, taken from a patient whose treatment included radiotherapy and nephrectomy. The receptor source for this set is a woman aged 45-65 years with renal cell carcinoma.

This rearrangement joins TRBV15 to TRBJ2-5, with TRBD2 matching over 11 bases. The germline CDR1 and CDR2 sequences are LNHNV and YYDKDF (reference sequence). The CDR3 runs 18 residues. The trim removed 0 bases at V and 5 bases at J, leaving 11 bases unmatched. The CDR3 bases are TGTGCCACCAGCAGAGATCGGCTAGCGGGAGGAGAGGGGGAGACCCAGTACTTC. It yields the protein CATSRDRLAGGEGETQYF.

The chain links TRBV5-1 to TRBJ2-5, with 9 bases identical to TRBD1. With V trimmed by 0 bases and J by 5 bases, 5 bases remained unmatched. CDR1 is SGHRS and CDR2 is YFSETQ in the germline V gene. CDR3 length: 15 residues. Written as DNA, the CDR3 is TGCGCCAGCAGCTTGGAGGACAGGGGAGGGGAGACCCAGTACTTC. Encoded protein: CASSLEDRGGETQYF.

The J gene is TRBJ1-1, the V gene TRBV6-1; maybe TRBD1 (6 bases). The germline V gene encodes CDR1 MNHNS and CDR2 SASEGT. V was cut by 6 bases and J by 1 base, with 6 bases left in between. The CDR3 has 12 amino acids. The chain's CDR3 is CASRGANTEAFF. Here the CDR3 DNA reads TGTGCCAGCAGGGGGGCGAACACTGAAGCTTTCTTT.

The chain employs TRBV29-1 and TRBJ1-1, with a possible D match to TRBD1 (6 bases). Trimming left V 4 bases short and J 7 bases short, with 13 bases between. Germline CDR1 and CDR2: SQVTM and ANQGSEA. This CDR3 has 12 amino acids. CDR3 nucleotide sequence: TGCAGCGTTGTCTGGTTCAGGGGTGAAGCTTTCTTT. Translation: CSVVWFRGEAFF.

This clone showed up just once. The CDR3 DNA is TGTGCCACCGCTGCGGGGTCTGGGGCCAACGTCCTGACTTTC. Amino acid sequence: CATAAGSGANVLTF. The J gene is TRBJ2-6, the V gene TRBV19; D is possibly TRBD2 (6 bases). V was cut by 10 bases and J by 1 base, with 11 bases left in between. The CDR3 extends over 14 amino acids. The germline V gene has CDR1 LNHDA and CDR2 SQIVND (reference sequence).

Only one count was recorded for this clone. The J gene is TRBJ1-4, the V gene TRBV10-2; perhaps TRBD1 as D (5 bases). Germline values: CDR1 WSHSY, CDR2 SAAADI. The germline V and J ends were trimmed by 7 bases and 2 bases, with 17 bases remaining between them. The CDR3 has 16 amino acids. CDR3 amino acids: CASTSGWTFTNEKLFF. In DNA, the CDR3 is TGCGCCAGCACAAGTGGTTGGACATTTACTAATGAAAAACTGTTTTTT.

V usage is TRBV7-9 and J usage is TRBJ2-2, with 7 bases identical to TRBD1. Unmatched junction bases numbered 3, after V lost 5 bases and J lost 3 bases. CDR1 SEHNR and CDR2 FQNEAQ come from the germline V gene (reference sequence). The CDR3 extends over 14 amino acids. Here the CDR3 DNA reads TGTGCCAGCAGCCCGGACAGGCACACCGGGGAGCTGTTTTTT. Translating gives CASSPDRHTGELFF.

This sequence joins TRBV11-2 and TRBJ1-5; D unclear. Trimming shortened V by 5 bases and J by 2 bases, and 10 bases separated the two germline ends. The CDR3 extends over 14 amino acids. The germline V gene encodes CDR1 SGHAT and CDR2 FQNNGV. In DNA form, the CDR3 reads TGTGCCAGCAGCCCCCGGGGAGGCAATCAGCCCCAGCATTTT. Residues: CASSPRGGNQPQHF.

The chain recombines TRBV9 with TRBJ2-7, with TRBD2 as a possible D gene (5 bases). V gave up 3 bases and J gave up 6 bases, with 13 bases separating them. Germline V lookup: CDR1 SGDLS, CDR2 YYNGEE. The CDR3 consists of 13 residues. Written as DNA, the CDR3 is TGTGCCAGCAGCGCCCCCGCGGAGGTCGAGCAGTACTTC. This translates into CASSAPAEVEQYF.

This rearrangement joins TRBV28 to TRBJ2-2; D is perhaps TRBD1 (6 bases). Germline assignment: CDR1 MDHEN and CDR2 SYDVKM. Between the trimmed V and J ends, which lost 8 bases and 7 bases, there was a span of 8 bases. The CDR3 is 11 residues long. This CDR3 is CASAGDGELFF. In nucleotides, the CDR3 is TGTGCCAGCGCAGGGGACGGGGAGCTGTTTTTT. The whole variable domain, remainder taken from reference TRBV28 and TRBJ2-2, is DVKVTQSSRYLVKRTGEKVFLECVQDMDHENMFWYRQDPGLGLRLIYFSYDVKMKEKGDIPEGYSVSREKKERFSLILESASTNQTSMYLCASAGDGELFFGEGSRLTVL.